The entry below gives a single T cell receptor beta chain sequence along with its context. The CDR3 sequence is 13 residues long. CDR1 MDHEN and CDR2 SYDVKM come from the germline V gene. V shed 6 bases and J shed 8 bases, with 16 bases lying between them. The entry originates in a study of T cells in Graves' hyperthyroidism and ophthalmopathy. Study-level background: Peripheral blood samples were taken at initial diagnosis, prior to any treatment.

Researchers amplified the TCR beta CDR3 regions from RNA transcripts. TCR CDR3 underwent first-round RT-PCR with the HTBI primer set. A single record per CDR3 protein comes from TCRdb applying MiXCR to the multiplex PCR reads. The sample carries 300,000 to 350,000 distinct CDR3 sequences, 15% to 20% recorded once. The TCR was taken from a woman between 40 and 50 years old with Graves' ophthalmopathy. The specimen sequenced was blood. The rearrangement links TRBV28 to TRBJ2-5; a weak D match, TRBD2 (6 bases). CDR3 in amino acids: CASRMSGGSTQYF. The CDR3 DNA reads TGTGCCAGCAGGATGTCTGGGGGGAGCACCCAGTACTTC.